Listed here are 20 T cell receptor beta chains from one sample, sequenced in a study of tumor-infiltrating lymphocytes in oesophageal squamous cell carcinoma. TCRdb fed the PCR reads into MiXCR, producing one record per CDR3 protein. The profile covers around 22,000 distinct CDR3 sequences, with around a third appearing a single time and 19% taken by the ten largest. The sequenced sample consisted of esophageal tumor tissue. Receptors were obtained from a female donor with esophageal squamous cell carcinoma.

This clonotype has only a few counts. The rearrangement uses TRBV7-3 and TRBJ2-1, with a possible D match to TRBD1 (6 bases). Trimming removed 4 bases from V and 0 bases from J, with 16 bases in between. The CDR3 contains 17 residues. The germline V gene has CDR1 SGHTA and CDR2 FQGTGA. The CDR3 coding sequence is TGTGCCAGCAGCTACTCCGGGACACAGAGCTCCTACAATGAGCAGTTCTTC. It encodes CASSYSGTQSSYNEQFF.

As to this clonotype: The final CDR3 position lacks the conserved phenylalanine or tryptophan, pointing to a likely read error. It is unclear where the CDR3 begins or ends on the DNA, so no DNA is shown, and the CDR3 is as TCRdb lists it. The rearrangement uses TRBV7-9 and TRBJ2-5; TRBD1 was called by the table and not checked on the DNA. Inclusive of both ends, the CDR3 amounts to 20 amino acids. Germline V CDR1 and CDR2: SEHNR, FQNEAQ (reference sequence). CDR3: CASSGERDRVSGANVLTFGA.

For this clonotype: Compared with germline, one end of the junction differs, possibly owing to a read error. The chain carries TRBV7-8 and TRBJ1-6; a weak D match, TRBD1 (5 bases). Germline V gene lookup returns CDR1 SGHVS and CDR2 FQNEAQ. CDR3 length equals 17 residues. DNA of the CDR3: TGTGCCAGCAGCCGCCTTCGGGTGGGGGACCCTAATTCACCCCTCCACTTC. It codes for CASSRLRVGDPNSPLHF.

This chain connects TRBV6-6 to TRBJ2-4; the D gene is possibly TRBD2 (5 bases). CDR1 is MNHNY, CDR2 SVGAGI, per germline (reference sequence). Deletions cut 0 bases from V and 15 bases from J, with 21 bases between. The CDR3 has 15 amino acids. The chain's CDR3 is CASSYSHANTGELYF. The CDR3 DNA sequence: TGTGCCAGCAGTTACTCCCATGCGAACACCGGGGAGCTGTACTTC.

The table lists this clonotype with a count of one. DNA of the CDR3: TGTGCCAGCAGCCAAAAGTCGCAGGGGACTAGGAGCTACGAGCAGTATTTT. It is translated as CASSQKSQGTRSYEQYF. The chain is built from TRBV6-5 and TRBJ2-5; 8 bases are shared with TRBD2. The tail of the sequence fits TRBJ2-3 better, so the J call may be wrong. The CDR3 extends over 17 amino acids. Per germline, CDR1 MNHEY and CDR2 SVGAGI.

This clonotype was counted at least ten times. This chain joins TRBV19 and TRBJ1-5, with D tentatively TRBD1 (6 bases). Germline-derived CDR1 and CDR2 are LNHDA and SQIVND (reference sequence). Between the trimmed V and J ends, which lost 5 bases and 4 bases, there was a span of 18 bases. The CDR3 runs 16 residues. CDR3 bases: TGTGCCAGTAGTGGCGGTTCTTGGACAGAAAATCAGCCCCAGCATTTT. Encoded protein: CASSGGSWTENQPQHF.

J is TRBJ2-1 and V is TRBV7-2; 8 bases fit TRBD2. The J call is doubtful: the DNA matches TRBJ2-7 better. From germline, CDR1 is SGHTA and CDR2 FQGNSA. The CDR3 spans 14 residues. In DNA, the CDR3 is TGTGCCAGCAGCTCTACTAGCGGCTCCTACGAGCAGTACTTC. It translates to CASSSTSGSYEQYF.

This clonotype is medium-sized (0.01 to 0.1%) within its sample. CDR3 coding DNA: TGTGCCAGCAGTGTAGTTCCCTCTGGGGCCAACGTCCTGACTTTC. This translates into CASSVVPSGANVLTF. This rearrangement joins TRBV6-1 to TRBJ2-6; D call uncertain. V lost 4 bases, J lost 0 bases, and 7 bases lay in between. Per germline, CDR1 MNHNS and CDR2 SASEGT. This CDR3 comprises 15 residues.

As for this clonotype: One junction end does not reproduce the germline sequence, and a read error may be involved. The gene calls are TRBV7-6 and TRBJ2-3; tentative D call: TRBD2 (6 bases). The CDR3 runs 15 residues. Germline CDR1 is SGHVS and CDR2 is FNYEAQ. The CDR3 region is CASSPRGSFTGERFF. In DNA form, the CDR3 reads TGTGCCAGCAGCCCTCGGGGGTCCTTCACCGGGGAGCGGTTTTTT.

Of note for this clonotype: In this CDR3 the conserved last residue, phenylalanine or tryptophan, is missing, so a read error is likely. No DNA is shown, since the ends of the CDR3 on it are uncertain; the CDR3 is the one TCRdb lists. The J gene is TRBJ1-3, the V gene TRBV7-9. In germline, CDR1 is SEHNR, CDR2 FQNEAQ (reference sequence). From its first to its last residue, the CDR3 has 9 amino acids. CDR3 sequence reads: CASSLASGS.

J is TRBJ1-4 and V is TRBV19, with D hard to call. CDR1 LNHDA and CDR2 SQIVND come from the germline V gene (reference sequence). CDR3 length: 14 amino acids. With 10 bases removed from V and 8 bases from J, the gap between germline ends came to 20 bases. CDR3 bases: TGTGCCACGGCTCGAGGAGGTCAGCAAGAAAAACTGTTTTTT. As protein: CATARGGQQEKLFF.

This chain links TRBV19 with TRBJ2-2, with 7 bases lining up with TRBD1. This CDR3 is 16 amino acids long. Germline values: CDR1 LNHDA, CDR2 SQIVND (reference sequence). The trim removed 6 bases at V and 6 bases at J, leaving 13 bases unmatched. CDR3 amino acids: CASRPPGTVGAGELFF. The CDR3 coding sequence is TGTGCCAGTAGACCCCCCGGGACAGTGGGAGCCGGGGAGCTGTTTTTT.

CDR3 region: CASGLARGETQYF. The CDR3 DNA reads TGTGCCAGTGGACTAGCGCGGGGAGAGACCCAGTACTTC. V and J are TRBV12-3 or TRBV12-4 and TRBJ2-4; 9 bases fit TRBD2. The last part of the DNA fits TRBJ2-5 better; the J call may be wrong. This CDR3 has 13 amino acids.

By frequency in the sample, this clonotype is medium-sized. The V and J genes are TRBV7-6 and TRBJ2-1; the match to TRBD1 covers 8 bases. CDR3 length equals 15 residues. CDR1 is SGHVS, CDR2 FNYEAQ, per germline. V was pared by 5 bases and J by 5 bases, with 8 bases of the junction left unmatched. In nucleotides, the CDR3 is TGTGCCAGCAGCACCCGGGACAGGCCCGACAATGAGCAGTTCTTC. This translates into CASSTRDRPDNEQFF.

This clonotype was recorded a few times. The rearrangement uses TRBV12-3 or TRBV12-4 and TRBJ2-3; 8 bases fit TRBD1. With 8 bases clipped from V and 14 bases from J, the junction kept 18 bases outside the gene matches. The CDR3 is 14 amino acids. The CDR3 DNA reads TGTGCCAGCTCCGGACAGGGTCGGACCGGGGAGCTGTATTTT. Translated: CASSGQGRTGELYF.

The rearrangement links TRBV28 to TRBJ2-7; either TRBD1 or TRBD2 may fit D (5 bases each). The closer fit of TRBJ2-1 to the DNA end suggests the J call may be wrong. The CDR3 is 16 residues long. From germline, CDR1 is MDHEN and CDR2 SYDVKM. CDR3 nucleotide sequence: TGTGCCAGCCTCAGAGGGGTATATCGTTCCTACAATGAGCAGTTCTTC. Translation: CASLRGVYRSYNEQFF.

CDR3: CASRGVTYEQYF. The CDR3 coding sequence is TGTGCCAGCAGAGGAGTTACCTACGAGCAGTACTTC. This chain connects TRBV28 to TRBJ2-5, with no clear D. The closer fit of TRBJ2-7 to the DNA end suggests the J call may be wrong. The CDR3 runs to 12 residues. CDR1 and CDR2 (germline): MDHEN, SYDVKM.

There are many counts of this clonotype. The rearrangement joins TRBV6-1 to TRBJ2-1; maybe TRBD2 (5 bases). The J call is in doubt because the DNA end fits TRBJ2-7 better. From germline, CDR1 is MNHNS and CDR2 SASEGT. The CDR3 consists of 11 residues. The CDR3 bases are TGTGCCAGCAGTGTCGGGAATGAGCAGTACTTC. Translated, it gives CASSVGNEQYF.

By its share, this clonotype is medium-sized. CDR3 nucleotides: TGTGCTACGAGCGGGACCGGTTACGAGCAGTACTTC. This sequence encodes CATSGTGYEQYF. The chain couples TRBV7-8 to TRBJ2-7; 7 bases align to TRBD2. Germline V gene lookup returns CDR1 SGHVS and CDR2 FQNEAQ. The CDR3 length is 12 residues.

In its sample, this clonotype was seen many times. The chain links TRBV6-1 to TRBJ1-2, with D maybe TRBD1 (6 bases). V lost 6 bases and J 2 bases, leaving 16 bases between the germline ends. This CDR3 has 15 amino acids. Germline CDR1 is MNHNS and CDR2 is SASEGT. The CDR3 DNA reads TGTGCCAGCAGCCCCGGAACGGGGGCCAACTATGGCTACACCTTC. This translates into CASSPGTGANYGYTF.